Sequencing of this TCR beta chain was carried out in a study of blood T cell repertoires in COVID-19 (dated by TCRdb to the early 2020s). About the investigation overall: Samples covering the acute and convalescent phases of COVID-19 were provided by collaborators in the United States, Italy and Spain. Samples were obtained from the ongoing ImmuneRACE study (first 160 participants) and from 1,254 subjects provided by 6 global collaborators. Sample metadata almost always included a de-identified subject ID, COVID-19 status, age in years and sex. Subjects who had been exposed to COVID-19, were actively infected with it, or had recovered from it provided the deeply sampled blood TCRbeta repertoires that made up the dataset. The repertoires were released in a freely available public database intended as a resource for research on the immune response to SARS-CoV-2. The material from the prospective study consisted of cDNA or gDNA derived from T cells, B-cell-depleted T cells, or PBMCs. Where HLA class I and class II types were available, the types were taken from metadata supplied by the sample provider, not from assay-based typing.

General conclusions and limits of the study: The amount of clinical and demographic metadata varied by source and participant and was provided uncurated.

In the case of this clone: Its antigen specificity is not known. Base qualities are not at hand, and no much larger clone is one base apart.

The immunoSEQ Assay, a bias-controlled multiplex PCR, was used to amplify TCRbeta CDR3 regions from genomic DNA. In the paper's pipeline: Nucleated cell counts per sample were estimated from amplification of reference gene primers within the assay. To quantify the absolute abundance of each unique TCRbeta CDR3 rearrangement, sequence reads were collapsed and filtered. Productive Simpson clonality was computed per sample as the square root of Simpson's diversity index over productive rearrangements. Held by TCRdb, this immuneACCESS table contains in-frame sequences only and omits some clones. Under half of the omission traces to an unresolved V gene where checked; the cause of the rest is unknown. Clonal size and the V and J genes are those of that table, whereas D and trimming came from the DNA. Here the sample has some 33,000 clones; 87% occur a single time. 20% to 25% of the sample goes to the ten largest clones.

The junction carries 11 bases between V and J, which are trimmed by 6 bases and 0 bases respectively. Based on the germline V gene, the CDR1 and CDR2 sequences are KGHDR and SFDVKD. Spanning cysteine to phenylalanine, the CDR3 consists of 15 amino acids. The retained sequence is limited to the CDR3, 45 bases, with the frame set at the first base. The collaborating institutions used their own protocols to collect whole blood in K2EDTA tubes. For TCRbeta analysis, collaborator samples were shipped as frozen whole blood, as isolated PBMCs, or as DNA extracted from either sample type. Recombination joined TRBV24-1 with TRBJ2-1; the D gene identity is not certain. Sequencing was performed on peripheral blood. The source is a man aged 60-69 years with acute or convalescent COVID-19. The CDR3 protein is CATSTEKSSYNEQFF. The nucleotide sequence reads TGTGCCACCAGTACAGAGAAAAGCTCCTACAATGAGCAGTTCTTC.